The 24 T cell receptor beta chains listed next were all sequenced from one sample in a study of response to subunit inactivated influenza vaccine. TCRdb re-derived calls from the RT-PCR reads in MiXCR, one entry per CDR3 protein. The sample records about 540,000 distinct CDR3 sequences, 20% to 25% being singletons. These data also featured in a second study, about T cells expressing NK-cell markers. That source notes: The TCR beta cDNA came from 5'RACE template switching with UMIs.

Material: CD4+ T cells sorted from PBMCs, obtained roughly 13 days after vaccination. These receptors all stem from a man aged 45-60 years who received an inactivated influenza vaccine.

The chain couples TRBV7-2 to TRBJ2-7, with D perhaps being TRBD1 or TRBD2 (6 bases each). V lost 5 bases to trimming and J lost 2 bases, with 13 bases between them. Germline-derived CDR1 and CDR2 are SGHTA and FQGNSA. The length of the CDR3 is 14 residues. The CDR3 sequence is CASSGNRGAYEQYF. In nucleotides, the CDR3 is TGTGCCAGCAGCGGAAATAGGGGGGCCTACGAGCAGTACTTC.

This clonotype has only a few counts. The rearrangement uses TRBV6-2 or TRBV6-3 and TRBJ2-7; D gene uncertain. This CDR3 comprises 12 residues. CDR1 is MNHEY, CDR2 SVGEGT, per germline. V was cut by 5 bases and J by 6 bases, with 11 bases left in between. The CDR3 loop is CASSTPGSEQYF. The CDR3 nucleotides read TGTGCCAGCAGTACCCCAGGAAGCGAGCAGTACTTC.

V and J are TRBV28 and TRBJ2-7; TRBD2 aligns across 7 bases. The germline CDR1 and CDR2 sequences are MDHEN and SYDVKM. The length of the CDR3 is 14 residues. The V gene end was trimmed by 1 base and the J gene end by 4 bases; junction bases not matched to a gene: 4. The CDR3 DNA follows: TGTGCCAGCAGTTTATACTGGGGGGGTTACGAGCAGTACTTC. The encoded protein is CASSLYWGGYEQYF.

The CDR3 protein is CASSYAGRYTQYF. CDR3 sequence (DNA): TGTGCCAGCAGTTACGCGGGGCGGTATACGCAGTATTTT. The rearrangement links TRBV6-2 or TRBV6-3 to TRBJ2-3; a possible D gene is TRBD2 (6 bases). CDR3 length: 13 residues. Germline CDR1 MNHEY, CDR2 SVGEGT. The V end lost 2 bases, the J end lost 7 bases, and 10 bases lay between the germline ends.

In this sample, this clonotype turned up a few times. The chain employs TRBV6-5 and TRBJ2-2, with D maybe TRBD1 (5 bases). The germline gives CDR1 MNHEY, CDR2 SVGAGI. The CDR3 length is 16 residues. Between the trimmed V and J ends, which lost 2 bases and 6 bases, there was a span of 16 bases. Here the CDR3 DNA reads TGTGCCAGCAGTTACCCTAAGGGGCAAAGCCCCGGGGAGCTGTTTTTT. This translates into CASSYPKGQSPGELFF.

This clonotype occurred many times. The chain combines TRBV5-1 with TRBJ2-7; 12 bases agree with TRBD2. The CDR3 is 19 residues long. V lost 0 bases, J lost 1 base, and 11 bases stayed unmatched. Germline CDR1 and CDR2: SGHRS and YFSETQ. The CDR3 region is CASSLDPGLAGLNSYEQYF. The CDR3 region has the DNA TGCGCCAGCAGCTTGGATCCGGGACTAGCGGGCTTAAATTCCTACGAGCAGTACTTC. Full variable domain (remainder filled in from reference TRBV5-1 and TRBJ2-7): KAGVTQTPRYLIKTRGQQVTLSCSPISGHRSVSWYQQTPGQGLQFLFEYFSETQRNKGNFPGRFSGRQFSNSRSEMNVSTLELGDSALYLCASSLDPGLAGLNSYEQYFGPGTRLTVT.

This clonotype was observed many times. This chain uses TRBV3-1 with TRBJ1-1; 9 nucleotides line up with TRBD1. The CDR3 sequence is 14 residues long. Germline V CDR1 and CDR2: LGHDT, YNNKEL (reference sequence). The V gene end was trimmed by 8 bases and the J gene end by 1 base; junction bases not matched to a gene: 5. The CDR3 loop reads CASSQGQGNTEAFF. CDR3 nucleotides: TGTGCCAGCTCACAGGGACAGGGGAACACTGAAGCTTTCTTT.

The CDR3 loop reads CASSRHTLGGHVDTQYF. The CDR3 nucleotides read TGTGCCAGCAGCCGCCACACCCTGGGGGGCCATGTGGATACGCAGTATTTT. The gene calls are TRBV27 and TRBJ2-3; either TRBD1 or TRBD2 may supply D (6 bases each). CDR3 length equals 17 residues. CDR1 MNHEY and CDR2 SMNVEV come from the germline V gene (reference sequence). V dropped 6 bases and J dropped 6 bases, with 25 bases sitting between them.

This sequence joins TRBV20-1 and TRBJ2-7, with D tentatively TRBD1 or TRBD2 (5 bases each). Between the trimmed V and J ends, which lost 0 bases and 2 bases, there was a span of 14 bases. The CDR3 consists of 15 residues. Germline CDR1 DFQATT, CDR2 SNEGSKA (reference sequence). The CDR3 DNA is TGCAGTGCTAGAGATTTGGGACGGGCCACCTACGAGCAGTACTTC. Translated: CSARDLGRATYEQYF.

This chain links TRBV14 with TRBJ2-7; D not certain. Germline values: CDR1 SGHDN, CDR2 FVKESK. V was clipped by 4 bases and J by 5 bases, with 12 bases between them. The CDR3 has 13 residues. The CDR3 bases are TGTGCCAGCAGCCCGTCCGGGCCCCACGAGCAGTACTTC. Translating gives CASSPSGPHEQYF.

About this clonotype: The junction departs from germline at one end; a sequencing error may be responsible. This chain uses TRBV6-5 with TRBJ1-2; TRBD1 aligns across 8 bases. CDR1 and CDR2 from the germline V gene are MNHEY and SVGAGI. This CDR3 has 17 residues. Written as DNA, the CDR3 is TGTGCCTGCAGTTACGGACAGGGACGAATAGCTAACTATGGCTACACCTTC. Encoded protein: CACSYGQGRIANYGYTF.

This clonotype was counted only a few times. The chain has TRBV7-8 and TRBJ2-1; 10 nucleotides match TRBD2. CDR1 is SGHVS, CDR2 FQNEAQ, per germline. The V segment lost 2 bases and the J segment 8 bases; nucleotides outside the gene matches: 6. The CDR3 loop spans 15 amino acids. CDR3 residues: CASSLFASGGYEQFF. The CDR3 DNA follows: TGTGCCAGCAGCTTATTCGCTAGCGGGGGCTATGAGCAGTTCTTC.

The chain joins TRBV11-2 to TRBJ2-3, with 7 bases lining up with TRBD2. CDR1 and CDR2 (germline): SGHAT, FQNNGV. The CDR3 is 15 amino acids. The V segment lost 5 bases and the J segment 5 bases; nucleotides outside the gene matches: 10. CDR3 bases: TGTGCCAGCAGCCGGTTCTTAGCGGGCATAGATACGCAGTATTTT. Protein sequence: CASSRFLAGIDTQYF.

The CDR3 loop reads CASSDNGGTFYNEQFF. The CDR3 coding sequence is TGTGCCAGCAGTGACAACGGGGGGACTTTTTACAATGAGCAGTTCTTC. J is TRBJ2-1 and V is TRBV25-1; 7 bases line up with TRBD2. Losses at the gene ends were 3 bases for V and 4 bases for J; bases not matched to a gene: 9. This CDR3 comprises 16 residues. Per the germline V gene, CDR1 is MGHDK and CDR2 is SYGVNS. The whole variable domain, remainder taken from reference TRBV25-1 and TRBJ2-1, is EADIYQTPRYLVIGTGKKITLECSQTMGHDKMYWYQQDPGMELHLIHYSYGVNSTEKGDLSSESTVSRIRTEHFPLTLESARPSHTSQYLCASSDNGGTFYNEQFFGPGTRLTVL.

The chain couples TRBV6-1 to TRBJ2-2; D perhaps matches TRBD1 (5 bases). Looked up from germline, CDR1 is MNHNS and CDR2 is SASEGT. The CDR3 sequence is 14 residues long. Deletions cut 7 bases from V and 0 bases from J, with 9 bases between. CDR3: CASMKGSNTGELFF. In nucleotides, the CDR3 is TGTGCCAGCATGAAGGGGTCGAACACCGGGGAGCTGTTTTTT.

The chain combines TRBV5-1 with TRBJ1-4, with TRBD1 matching over 7 bases. The CDR3 length is 16 residues. V was clipped by 6 bases and J by 7 bases; unmatched bases: 15. Per germline, CDR1 SGHRS and CDR2 YFSETQ. CDR3: CASTPGATGFGEKLFF. The DNA of the CDR3 is TGCGCCAGCACCCCTGGGGCGACAGGGTTCGGTGAAAAACTGTTTTTT.

In its sample, this clonotype was seen once. The chain uses TRBV20-1 and TRBJ2-1, with 7 bases matching TRBD2. Trimming took 1 base from V and 3 from J; bases not matched to a gene: 6. Germline assignment: CDR1 DFQATT and CDR2 SNEGSKA (reference sequence). This CDR3 is built from 15 residues. This CDR3 is CSARVAGRLYNEQFF. DNA of the CDR3: TGCAGTGCTAGAGTAGCCGGGAGGCTCTACAATGAGCAGTTCTTC.

The chain is built from TRBV20-1 and TRBJ2-1; D remains ambiguous. The CDR3 contains 11 residues. Germline V gene data show CDR1 as DFQATT and CDR2 as SNEGSKA (reference sequence). The ends were cut back, 5 bases at V and 7 bases at J, with 9 bases in the middle. The CDR3 DNA sequence: TGCAGTGCTTTACTGGTAAATGAGCAGTTCTTC. Its protein is CSALLVNEQFF.

The gene calls are TRBV28 and TRBJ2-5; 11 bases align to TRBD1. CDR1 and CDR2 from the germline V gene are MDHEN and SYDVKM. The CDR3 covers 16 residues. The J segment lost 5 bases and the V segment lost 4 bases, leaving 9 bases of the junction unmatched. This chain's CDR3 is CASSSRTGGIRETQYF. CDR3 coding DNA: TGTGCCAGCAGTTCTCGGACAGGGGGCATCAGGGAGACCCAGTACTTC. Using reference TRBV28 and TRBJ2-5 for the parts outside the CDR3, the full variable domain is DVKVTQSSRYLVKRTGEKVFLECVQDMDHENMFWYRQDPGLGLRLIYFSYDVKMKEKGDIPEGYSVSREKKERFSLILESASTNQTSMYLCASSSRTGGIRETQYFGPGTRLLVL.

The chain couples TRBV12-3 or TRBV12-4 to TRBJ1-1, with a tentative D call TRBD1 (5 bases). Trimming pared 1 base from V and 7 bases from J, leaving 16 bases between. The length of the CDR3 is 15 residues. The CDR3: CASSLGGSGVGEAFF. Here the CDR3 DNA reads TGTGCCAGCAGTTTAGGAGGCTCGGGGGTTGGTGAAGCTTTCTTT.

This clonotype was counted only a few times. The gene calls are TRBV7-2 and TRBJ2-3; TRBD2 matches 9 bases. Germline V lookup: CDR1 SGHTA, CDR2 FQGNSA. J gave up 5 bases and V 3 bases, and 9 bases lay outside the gene matches. The length of the CDR3 is 16 residues. The DNA of the CDR3 is TGTGCCAGCAGCTTCCTCAGTGGCGGGAGGGGAGATACGCAGTATTTT. Encoded protein: CASSFLSGGRGDTQYF.

The chain employs TRBV6-1 and TRBJ2-2, with D possibly called TRBD1 or TRBD2 (6 bases each). V lost 1 base and J 4 bases, leaving 13 bases between the germline ends. CDR1 and CDR2 from the germline V gene are MNHNS and SASEGT. The CDR3 has 16 residues. The CDR3 reads CASSEEGGGFTGELFF. The CDR3 nucleotides are TGTGCCAGCAGTGAAGAGGGGGGAGGCTTCACCGGGGAGCTGTTTTTT.

The gene calls are TRBV6-1 and TRBJ2-1; TRBD2 matches at 12 bases. The V segment lost 5 bases and the J segment 3 bases; nucleotides outside the gene matches: 5. Germline assignment: CDR1 MNHNS and CDR2 SASEGT. CDR3 size: 16 residues. The CDR3, as DNA: TGTGCCAGCAGTACGCTAGCGGGAGGGCTCTACAATGAGCAGTTCTTC. Its translation is CASSTLAGGLYNEQFF.

This chain joins TRBV10-3 and TRBJ2-5, with D unresolved. Trimming shortened V by 3 bases and J by 5 bases, and 10 bases separated the two germline ends. The CDR3 consists of 13 residues. Germline V gene lookup returns CDR1 ENHRY and CDR2 SYGVKD. The CDR3 reads CAISERLGETQYF. The CDR3 nucleotides read TGTGCCATCAGTGAAAGGCTTGGGGAGACCCAGTACTTC.